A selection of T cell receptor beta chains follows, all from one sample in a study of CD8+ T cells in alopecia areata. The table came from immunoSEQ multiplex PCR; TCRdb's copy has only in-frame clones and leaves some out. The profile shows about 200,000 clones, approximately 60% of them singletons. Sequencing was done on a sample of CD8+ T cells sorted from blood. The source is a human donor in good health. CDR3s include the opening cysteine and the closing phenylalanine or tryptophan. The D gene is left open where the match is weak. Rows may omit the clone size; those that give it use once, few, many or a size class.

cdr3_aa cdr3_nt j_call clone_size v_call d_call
CASTRGGTGFGNQPQHF TGTGCCAGTACCCGGGGCGGGACAGGGTTTGGCAATCAGCCCCAGCATTTT TRBJ1-5 - TRBV19 TRBD1
CASRKDRAPFEGYTF TGTGCCAGCAGAAAAGACAGGGCCCCTTTTGAGGGCTACACCTTC TRBJ1-2 - TRBV5-4 TRBD1
CASSEGNTEAFF TGTGCCAGCAGTGAGGGGAACACTGAAGCTTTCTTT TRBJ1-1 - TRBV2 -
CASTRGSGANVLTF TGTGCCAGCACCAGGGGGTCTGGGGCCAACGTCCTGACTTTC TRBJ2-6 - TRBV6-5 TRBD1
CASSLGERGGQETQYF TGTGCCAGCAGCTTAGGAGAGCGGGGGGGTCAAGAGACCCAGTACTTC TRBJ2-5 few TRBV11-2 TRBD2
CASSGGQFPVDEQFF TGTGCCAGCAGCGGTGGACAGTTCCCCGTGGATGAGCAGTTCTTC TRBJ2-1 few TRBV6-6 -
CASSRGTGVLNEQFF TGTGCCAGCAGCCGAGGGACAGGGGTGTTGAATGAGCAGTTCTTC TRBJ2-1 - TRBV5-6 TRBD1
CASSSRGNSLNYGYTF TGTGCCAGCAGTTCTCGGGGGAACAGTTTAAACTATGGCTACACCTTC TRBJ1-2 - TRBV6-6 -
CASSFYGNTEAFF TGTGCCAGCAGCTTTTACGGGAACACTGAAGCTTTCTTT TRBJ1-1 many TRBV7-9 -
CASSPDADHTEAFF TGTGCCAGCTCACCGGACGCCGACCACACTGAAGCTTTCTTT TRBJ1-1 - TRBV18 -
CASSELGSSYNEQFF TGTGCCAGCAGTGAACTAGGGAGCTCCTACAATGAGCAGTTCTTC TRBJ2-1 - TRBV2 -
CASSLPGGQDTQYF TGCGCCAGCAGCTTACCGGGGGGGCAAGATACGCAGTATTTT TRBJ2-3 - TRBV5-1 TRBD2
CASSVGLTGNQPQHF TGTGCCAGCAGTGTTGGTCTTACAGGGAATCAGCCCCAGCATTTT TRBJ1-5 - TRBV2 -
CASSVVRDTQYF TGTGCCAGCAGTGTTGTTCGGGATACGCAGTATTTT TRBJ2-3 once TRBV6-1 -
CSVRATGGDGYTF TGCAGCGTCCGTGCTACAGGGGGCGATGGCTACACCTTC TRBJ1-2 - TRBV29-1 TRBD1
CASSQELTPSLGKLFF TGCGCCAGCAGCCAAGAATTGACACCATCATTGGGGAAACTGTTTTTT TRBJ1-4 - TRBV4-1 -
CASSPEQASTDTQYF TGTGCCAGCAGCCCCGAGCAGGCTAGCACAGATACGCAGTATTTT TRBJ2-3 few TRBV5-4 -
CASSQGPGYNEQFF TGCGCCAGCAGCCAAGGCCCAGGTTACAATGAGCAGTTCTTC TRBJ2-1 - TRBV4-1 -
CATSSGVGAYQPQHF TGTGCCACCAGCAGTGGGGTAGGGGCATATCAGCCCCAGCATTTT TRBJ1-5 - TRBV15 -
CASSLLGLTQDTQYF TGTGCCAGCAGCTTACTAGGACTTACCCAAGATACGCAGTATTTT TRBJ2-3 few TRBV27 -
CASSLGDMGINQPQHF TGTGCCAGCAGCTTAGGAGACATGGGCATTAATCAGCCCCAGCATTTT TRBJ1-5 - TRBV7-2 -
CASSSRQLLEAFF TGTGCCAGTAGTTCAAGACAGCTCCTTGAAGCTTTCTTT TRBJ1-1 few TRBV19 -
CASSLGIQVLASNQPQHF TGTGCCAGCAGCTTAGGGATTCAGGTTTTAGCGAGCAATCAGCCCCAGCATTTT TRBJ1-5 few TRBV7-2 -